The 28 T cell receptor beta chains presented below share a single source sample, sequenced in a study of T cell changes during pregnancy in multiple sclerosis (dated by TCRdb to between 2018 and 2020). Library generation was performed with the immunoSEQ multiplex PCR assay. TCRdb mirrors the immuneACCESS table, restricted to in-frame sequences. Some clones are absent from its copies; in checked studies, under half trace to an unresolved V gene, and the reason for the others is unknown. Within this sample are some 17,000 clones, with roughly 84% of them counted one time only. The ten largest account for 15% to 20% of the sample. Source: CD8+ T cells from peripheral blood mononuclear cells, taken in the third trimester of pregnancy. The receptors come from a female donor in good health, enrolled as a control in a pregnancy study.

This chain joins TRBV2 and TRBJ2-3; TRBD2 agrees at 10 bases. Germline loops: CDR1 SNHLY, CDR2 FYNNEI. The length of the CDR3 is 13 residues. V lost 9 bases, J lost 6 bases, and 6 bases stayed unmatched. As DNA, the CDR3 is TGTGCCAGGTCCAGTAGCGGGGGGGATACGCAGTATTTT. Protein: CARSSSGGDTQYF.

The V gene is TRBV29-1, the J gene TRBJ2-3; weak D call: TRBD2 (5 bases). The CDR3 extends over 12 amino acids. Germline V gene lookup returns CDR1 SQVTM and CDR2 ANQGSEA. V was shortened by 8 bases and J by 2 bases, with 11 bases between the two germline ends. The CDR3 reads CSSSGTTDTQYF. The CDR3 nucleotides are TGCAGCTCCTCGGGAACCACAGATACGCAGTATTTT.

The V call is TRBV7-9, the J call TRBJ2-7; tentative D call: TRBD1 (5 bases). The CDR3 is 15 amino acids. V gave up 1 base and J gave up 5 bases, with 15 bases separating them. The germline CDR1 and CDR2 sequences are SEHNR and FQNEAQ (reference sequence). Written as DNA, the CDR3 is TGTGCCAGCAGCTTAGTAGATCAGGGAAGCCACGAGCAGTACTTC. It translates to CASSLVDQGSHEQYF.

The DNA for the CDR3 is TGTGCCAGCAGCTTAAACGCCGGGACTAGCGGGGATAATGAGCAGTTCTTC. Its translation: CASSLNAGTSGDNEQFF. The chain recombines TRBV7-2 with TRBJ2-1; TRBD2 matches 13 bases. The V and J ends lost 2 bases and 7 bases, in that order; junction bases with no gene match: 8. Germline V CDR1 and CDR2: SGHTA, FQGNSA. CDR3 size: 17 residues.

The J gene is TRBJ2-7, the V gene TRBV7-9; the D gene is possibly TRBD2 (5 bases). The ends were cut back, 4 bases at V and 0 bases at J, with 13 bases in the middle. The CDR3 has 15 residues. CDR1 and CDR2 from the germline V gene are SEHNR and FQNEAQ (reference sequence). The CDR3 here is CASSSVRGSSYEQYF. The CDR3 nucleotides are TGTGCCAGCAGCTCGGTTCGTGGGAGCTCCTACGAGCAGTACTTC.

This chain links TRBV30 with TRBJ2-7; 8 nucleotides agree with TRBD2. The CDR3 is made up of 14 amino acids. V was pared by 0 bases and J by 3 bases, with 4 bases of the junction left unmatched. Per germline, CDR1 GTSNPN and CDR2 SVGIG (reference sequence). CDR3 in amino acids: CAWSVGLAGYEQYF. CDR3 in DNA: TGTGCCTGGAGTGTAGGACTAGCTGGCTACGAGCAGTACTTC.

This chain connects TRBV9 to TRBJ1-1; 9 bases agree with TRBD1. In germline, CDR1 is SGDLS, CDR2 YYNGEE. This CDR3 comprises 14 residues. The V gene end was trimmed by 0 bases and the J gene end by 11 bases; junction bases not matched to a gene: 8. The CDR3 spells CASSVGDRAREAFF. In DNA form, the CDR3 reads TGTGCCAGCAGCGTAGGGGACAGGGCAAGAGAGGCTTTCTTT.

This rearrangement joins TRBV6-6 to TRBJ2-7; 8 bases are a match to TRBD2. Looked up from germline, CDR1 is MNHNY and CDR2 is SVGAGI (reference sequence). Trimming took 6 bases from V and 2 from J; bases not matched to a gene: 6. The CDR3 has 14 amino acids. The CDR3 region has the DNA TGTGCCAGCAGCCAACGGGAGGGTGCCTACGAGCAGTACTTC. Translation: CASSQREGAYEQYF.

This chain joins TRBV14 and TRBJ2-7, with TRBD1 matching 12 bases. The CDR3 covers 18 residues. CDR1 and CDR2 (germline): SGHDN, FVKESK. V shed 4 bases, J shed 0 bases, and the junction held 10 bases outside the gene matches. In DNA form, the CDR3 reads TGTGCCAGCAGCCCAACCGGGACAGGGGGCTGGAGCTCCTACGAGCAGTACTTC. It specifies CASSPTGTGGWSSYEQYF.

The chain recombines TRBV25-1 with TRBJ2-7; 8 bases fit TRBD1. The CDR3 sequence is 16 residues long. The junction had 14 bases not matched to a gene; V was cut back by 4 bases and J by 6 bases. Germline loops: CDR1 MGHDK, CDR2 SYGVNS. The CDR3 nucleotides read TGTGCCAGCAGTGGTTCCCCCGTTGGACAGGGCCCCGAGCAGTACTTC. It codes for CASSGSPVGQGPEQYF.

The genes are TRBV2 and TRBJ2-7; 14 bases map to TRBD2. The CDR3 spans 15 residues. V dropped 5 bases and J dropped 2; count of bases not matched to a gene: 2. CDR1 and CDR2 (germline): SNHLY, FYNNEI. CDR3 amino acids: CASSPTSGGAYEQYF. The DNA of the CDR3 is TGTGCCAGCAGTCCGACTAGCGGGGGGGCCTACGAGCAGTACTTC. Variable domain in full (rest from reference TRBV2 and TRBJ2-7): EPEVTQTPSHQVTQMGQEVILRCVPISNHLYFYWYRQILGQKVEFLVSFYNNEISEKSEIFDDQFSVERPDGSNFTLKIRSTKLEDSAMYFCASSPTSGGAYEQYFGPGTRLTVT.

The rearrangement links TRBV2 to TRBJ2-1, with TRBD2 identical over 8 bases. V lost 8 bases, J lost 3 bases, and 18 bases stayed unmatched. The CDR3 runs to 18 residues. Germline V gene sequence: CDR1 SNHLY, CDR2 FYNNEI. As DNA, the CDR3 is TGTGCCAGCCCGACGACAGTCCAAACCGGGACTAGCTACAATGAGCAGTTCTTC. Translation gives CASPTTVQTGTSYNEQFF.

The J gene is TRBJ2-3, the V gene TRBV13; 7 bases line up with TRBD1. The CDR3 is made up of 15 amino acids. V lost 1 base to trimming and J lost 5 bases; unmatched junction nucleotides: 6. In germline, CDR1 is PRHDT, CDR2 FYEKMQ (reference sequence). The CDR3 sequence: CASSLETGHVDTQYF. The CDR3 DNA sequence: TGTGCCAGCAGCTTAGAGACAGGGCATGTAGATACGCAGTATTTT.

This chain connects TRBV5-4 to TRBJ2-1, with 12 positions matching TRBD2. J was trimmed by 4 bases and V by 4 bases; bases with no gene match: 3. Germline values: CDR1 SGHNT, CDR2 YYREEE (reference sequence). The CDR3 loop spans 15 amino acids. The CDR3 protein is CASSDTSGGYNEQFF. The CDR3 DNA sequence: TGTGCCAGCAGCGACACTAGCGGGGGGTACAATGAGCAGTTCTTC.

The chain is built from TRBV9 and TRBJ2-5; 8 bases map to TRBD2. Germline V gene data show CDR1 as SGDLS and CDR2 as YYNGEE. V shed 4 bases and J 2 bases; nucleotides not matched to a gene: 13. The CDR3 has 17 residues. The CDR3 sequence is CASSPRGRGGPQETQYF. The CDR3 DNA is TGTGCCAGCAGCCCGCGGGGGCGCGGGGGGCCACAAGAGACCCAGTACTTC.

The V gene is TRBV27, the J gene TRBJ1-3, with 8 bases matching TRBD1. Germline V gene lookup returns CDR1 MNHEY and CDR2 SMNVEV (reference sequence). V was clipped by 4 bases and J by 4 bases; unmatched bases: 6. CDR3 length: 15 amino acids. The CDR3 region is CASSYRQGSGNTIYF. CDR3 coding DNA: TGTGCCAGCAGTTACCGACAGGGGTCAGGAAACACCATATATTTT.

The chain combines TRBV5-1 with TRBJ2-7; a possible D gene is TRBD2 (6 bases). The germline V gene has CDR1 SGHRS and CDR2 YFSETQ. This CDR3 comprises 14 residues. The V gene lost 4 bases and the J gene lost 3 bases, with 14 bases spanning the gap. CDR3 loop: CASSGDGAGYEQYF. CDR3 in DNA: TGCGCCAGCAGCGGGGACGGAGCGGGCTACGAGCAGTACTTC.

J is TRBJ1-1 and V is TRBV2, with TRBD1 identical over 9 bases. This CDR3 has 13 amino acids. The V gene end was trimmed by 6 bases and the J gene end by 3 bases; junction bases not matched to a gene: 2. CDR1 is SNHLY and CDR2 is FYNNEI in the germline V gene. The CDR3 here is CASSWTGDTEAFF. In nucleotides, the CDR3 is TGTGCCAGCAGCTGGACAGGGGACACTGAAGCTTTCTTT.

This clone was recorded once. The V gene is TRBV7-9, the J gene TRBJ1-1, with D hard to call. CDR3 size: 12 residues. V lost 2 bases and J 4 bases, leaving 5 bases between the germline ends. Germline V gene sequence: CDR1 SEHNR, CDR2 FQNEAQ (reference sequence). CDR3 DNA: TGTGCCAGCAGCTTACTGAGCACTGAAGCTTTCTTT. It specifies CASSLLSTEAFF.

The rearrangement uses TRBV28 and TRBJ2-7; 7 nucleotides agree with TRBD2. CDR3 length: 15 residues. The V segment lost 5 bases and the J segment 5 bases; nucleotides outside the gene matches: 12. The germline CDR1 and CDR2 sequences are MDHEN and SYDVKM. CDR3 bases: TGTGCCAGCAGTCCCCTTGGCGGGAGCTACGACGAGCAGTACTTC. This translates into CASSPLGGSYDEQYF.

The chain uses TRBV5-5 and TRBJ1-6; the D gene is possibly TRBD1 (5 bases). The CDR3 covers 14 residues. CDR1 SGHKS and CDR2 YYEKEE come from the germline V gene (reference sequence). The V gene lost 0 bases and the J gene lost 7 bases, with 8 bases spanning the gap. The CDR3 spells CASSLAGGNSPLHF. The CDR3, as DNA: TGTGCCAGCAGCTTGGCGGGGGGGAATTCACCCCTCCACTTT. Using reference TRBV5-5 and TRBJ1-6 for the parts outside the CDR3, the full variable domain is DAGVTQSPTHLIKTRGQQVTLRCSPISGHKSVSWYQQVLGQGPQFIFQYYEKEERGRGNFPDRFSARQFPNYSSELNVNALLLGDSALYLCASSLAGGNSPLHFGNGTRLTVT.

The chain couples TRBV2 to TRBJ2-7; TRBD1 agrees at 8 bases. The germline CDR1 and CDR2 sequences are SNHLY and FYNNEI. The trim removed 10 bases at V and 2 bases at J, leaving 10 bases unmatched. The CDR3 is 14 amino acids. The CDR3 region has the DNA TGTGCCACGGTAGGGACAGGCGGAACCTACGAGCAGTACTTC. This codes for CATVGTGGTYEQYF.

This chain joins TRBV25-1 and TRBJ2-1; 7 positions match TRBD2. Losses at the gene ends were 3 bases for V and 5 bases for J; bases not matched to a gene: 13. Germline loops: CDR1 MGHDK, CDR2 SYGVNS. The CDR3 length is 17 residues. DNA of the CDR3: TGTGCCAGCAGTGATGTTACGGCGGGAGCCTGGGACAATGAGCAGTTCTTC. Translation gives CASSDVTAGAWDNEQFF.

The chain combines TRBV29-1 with TRBJ2-3; TRBD2 agrees at 9 bases. The CDR3 loop spans 15 amino acids. The V segment lost 5 bases and the J segment 6 bases; nucleotides outside the gene matches: 12. Germline CDR1 is SQVTM and CDR2 is ANQGSEA. CDR3 protein: CSVKGLARASDTQYF. For the CDR3, the DNA is TGCAGCGTTAAAGGACTAGCGCGGGCCAGCGATACGCAGTATTTT.

The gene calls are TRBV9 and TRBJ1-1; D not resolved. Trimming shortened V by 2 bases and J by 3 bases, and 14 bases separated the two germline ends. Germline V lookup: CDR1 SGDLS, CDR2 YYNGEE. CDR3 length: 15 amino acids. CDR3 sequence reads: CASSVSGRQDTEAFF. The DNA for the CDR3 is TGTGCCAGCAGCGTCAGTGGGAGACAAGACACTGAAGCTTTCTTT.

The chain uses TRBV30 and TRBJ2-3, with a weak D call TRBD2 (5 bases). In germline, CDR1 is GTSNPN, CDR2 SVGIG (reference sequence). The CDR3 covers 18 residues. V was pared by 1 base and J by 4 bases, with 24 bases between. The CDR3 here is CAWSGGQEARVSSDTQYF. The CDR3 DNA reads as TGTGCCTGGAGTGGGGGTCAGGAGGCGCGCGTCTCGTCAGATACGCAGTATTTT.

The J gene is TRBJ2-7, the V gene TRBV29-1, with TRBD2 matching 7 bases. The CDR3 contains 12 residues. The germline gives CDR1 SQVTM, CDR2 ANQGSEA. After removal of 4 bases from V and 2 bases from J, the junction contained 2 bases not matched to a gene. CDR3 loop: CSVGGGTYEQYF. The CDR3 bases are TGCAGCGTTGGGGGGGGAACCTACGAGCAGTACTTC.

V and J are TRBV28 and TRBJ1-4; D gene unclear. The CDR3 has 15 residues. Germline lookup yields CDR1 MDHEN and CDR2 SYDVKM. V was clipped by 1 base and J by 8 bases, with 14 bases between them. CDR3 nucleotides: TGTGCCAGCAGTTTATTACCCGGGAGTGGCGAAAAACTGTTTTTT. Its protein is CASSLLPGSGEKLFF. The full variable domain, in which reference TRBV28 and TRBJ1-4 provide the parts outside the CDR3, is DVKVTQSSRYLVKRTGEKVFLECVQDMDHENMFWYRQDPGLGLRLIYFSYDVKMKEKGDIPEGYSVSREKKERFSLILESASTNQTSMYLCASSLLPGSGEKLFFGSGTQLSVL.